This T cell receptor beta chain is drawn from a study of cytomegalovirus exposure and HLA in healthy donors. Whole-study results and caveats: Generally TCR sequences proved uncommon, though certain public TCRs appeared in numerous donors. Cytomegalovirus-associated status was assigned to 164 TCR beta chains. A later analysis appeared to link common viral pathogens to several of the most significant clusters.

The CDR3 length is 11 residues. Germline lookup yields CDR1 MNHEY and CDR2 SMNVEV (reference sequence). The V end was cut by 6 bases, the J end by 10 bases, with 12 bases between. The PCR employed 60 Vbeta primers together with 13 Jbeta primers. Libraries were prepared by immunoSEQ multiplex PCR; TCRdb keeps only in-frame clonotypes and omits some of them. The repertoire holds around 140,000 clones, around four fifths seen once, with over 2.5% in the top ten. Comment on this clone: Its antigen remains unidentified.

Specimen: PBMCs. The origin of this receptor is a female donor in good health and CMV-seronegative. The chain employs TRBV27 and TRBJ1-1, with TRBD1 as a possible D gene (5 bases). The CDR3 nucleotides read TGTGCCAGCAGCTCGGGTGGGGCAGCTTTCTTT. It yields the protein CASSSGGAAFF.